This T cell receptor (beta chain) emerged from a study of blood T cell repertoires in COVID-19. Authors' data handling: Estimates of nucleated cell counts were drawn from the amplification of reference gene primers. Profiled with immunoSEQ multiplex PCR; TCRdb holds only in-frame clones, not every one. V and J calls and clone size are given by that table; D and trimming were obtained from the DNA. Of under 350,000 clones detected, about 88% appear once; the ten largest clones hold about 3.6%. The TCR was taken from a man younger than 30 with active or convalescent COVID-19. Specimen: peripheral blood.

The CDR3 DNA sequence: TGTGCCAGCGCCATAGAGGATGAAAAACTGTTTTTT. Its protein product is CASAIEDEKLFF. The V gene is TRBV13, the J gene TRBJ1-4, with no clear D. The germline V gene encodes CDR1 PRHDT and CDR2 FYEKMQ (reference sequence). The CDR3 runs 12 residues. V was shortened by 8 bases and J by 6 bases, with 10 bases between the two germline ends.